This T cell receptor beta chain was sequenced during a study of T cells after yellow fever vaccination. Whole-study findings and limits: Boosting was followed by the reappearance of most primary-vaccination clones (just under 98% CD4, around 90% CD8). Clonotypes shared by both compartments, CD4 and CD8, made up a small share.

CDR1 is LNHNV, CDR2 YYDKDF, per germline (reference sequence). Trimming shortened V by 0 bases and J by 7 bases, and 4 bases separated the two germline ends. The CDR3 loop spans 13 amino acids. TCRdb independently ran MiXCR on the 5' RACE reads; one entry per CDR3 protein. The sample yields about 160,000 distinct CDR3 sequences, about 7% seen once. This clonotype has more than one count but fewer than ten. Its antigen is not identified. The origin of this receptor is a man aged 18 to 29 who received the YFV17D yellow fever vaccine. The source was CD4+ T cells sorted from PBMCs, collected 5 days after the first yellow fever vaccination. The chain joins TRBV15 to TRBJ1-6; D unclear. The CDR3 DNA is TGTGCCACCAGCAGAGATGGGAATTCACCCCTCCACTTT. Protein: CATSRDGNSPLHF. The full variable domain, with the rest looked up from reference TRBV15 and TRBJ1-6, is DAMVIQNPRYQVTQFGKPVTLSCSQTLNHNVMYWYQQKSSQAPKLLFHYYDKDFNNEADTPDNFQSRRPNTSFCFLDIRSPGLGDTAMYLCATSRDGNSPLHFGNGTRLTVT.